Presented here are 20 T cell receptor beta chains from one specimen sequenced in a study of T cells in Graves' hyperthyroidism and ophthalmopathy. Researchers took RNA transcripts and amplified the TCR beta CDR3 regions from them. The HTBI primer set drove a first-round RT-PCR of the TCR CDR3. From the multiplex PCR reads, TCRdb called clonotypes with MiXCR, one entry per CDR3 protein. Of 130,000 or so distinct CDR3 sequences listed, approximately 20% were seen once; the top ten hold 60% to 70%. Sequencing used blood. These receptors all stem from a woman in her fifties or sixties with Graves' hyperthyroidism that later progressed to Graves' ophthalmopathy.

This clonotype appeared many times. Here the CDR3 reads CASSLGTSGRRMGNEQFF. In DNA form, the CDR3 reads TGTGCCAGCAGCTTAGGGACTAGCGGGAGAAGAATGGGCAATGAGCAGTTCTTC. The V call is TRBV7-2, the J call TRBJ2-1, with TRBD2 matching 13 bases. V shed 1 base and J 6 bases; nucleotides not matched to a gene: 9. Per the germline V gene, CDR1 is SGHTA and CDR2 is FQGNSA. This CDR3 has 18 amino acids.

Notes on this clonotype: A much larger clone differs by one base, so this may be a read error. The chain is built from TRBV20-1 and TRBJ2-5; perhaps D is TRBD1 or TRBD2 (6 bases each). The J call is doubtful: the DNA matches TRBJ2-1 better. The CDR3 is made up of 14 amino acids. Germline loops: CDR1 DFQATT, CDR2 SNEGSKA (reference sequence). The CDR3 loop reads CSAKQGRGGETQFF. CDR3 bases: TGCAGTGCCAAACAGGGCCGAGGCGGGGAGACCCAGTTCTTC.

The V call is TRBV14, the J call TRBJ2-7; 10 nucleotides align to TRBD2. The CDR3 runs 15 residues. Germline values: CDR1 SGHDN, CDR2 FVKESK. With 4 bases clipped from V and 2 bases from J, the junction kept 5 bases outside the gene matches. The DNA for the CDR3 is TGTGCCAGCAGCCTGTGGACTAGCGGCCCCTACGAGCAGTACTTC. It encodes CASSLWTSGPYEQYF.

V and J are TRBV6-1 and TRBJ2-7, with D unclear. The germline V and J ends were trimmed by 4 bases and 3 bases, with 7 bases remaining between them. The CDR3 has 12 amino acids. Germline CDR1 is MNHNS and CDR2 is SASEGT. Written as DNA, the CDR3 is TGTGCCAGCAGTGTCTACTTCTACGAGCAGTACTTC. Its translation: CASSVYFYEQYF.

This chain connects TRBV19 to TRBJ2-3, with TRBD2 matching over 9 bases. The CDR3 covers 14 residues. J gave up 0 bases and V 8 bases, and 3 bases lay outside the gene matches. Germline V gene data show CDR1 as LNHDA and CDR2 as SQIVND (reference sequence). The DNA for the CDR3 is TGTGCCAGTCGACTAGCGGCCAGCACAGATACGCAGTATTTT. Residues: CASRLAASTDTQYF.

This clonotype was counted at least ten times. This chain uses TRBV30 with TRBJ1-5; no firm D call. Per the germline V gene, CDR1 is GTSNPN and CDR2 is SVGIG (reference sequence). The V gene lost 0 bases and the J gene lost 1 base, with 4 bases spanning the gap. This CDR3 contains 13 residues. The CDR3 is CAWSVKSNQPQHF. The CDR3 nucleotides are TGTGCCTGGAGTGTGAAAAGCAATCAGCCCCAGCATTTT.

This clonotype was detected many times. The chain employs TRBV3-1 and TRBJ1-2, with 10 bases lining up with TRBD1. The CDR3 has 14 residues. V lost 3 bases and J lost 8; bases outside the gene matches: 6. Looked up from germline, CDR1 is LGHDT and CDR2 is YNNKEL (reference sequence). For the CDR3, the DNA is TGTGCCAGCAGCCACCCCCGGGACAGGGGAGGCTACACCTTC. Protein sequence: CASSHPRDRGGYTF.

This clonotype has at least ten counts. The rearrangement links TRBV7-2 to TRBJ2-2, with 8 nucleotides matching TRBD1. From germline, CDR1 is SGHTA and CDR2 FQGNSA. The V segment lost 2 bases and the J segment 4 bases; nucleotides outside the gene matches: 9. The CDR3 length is 17 residues. CDR3: CASSLSSGTGSTGELFF. CDR3 sequence (DNA): TGTGCCAGCAGCTTATCCTCCGGGACAGGTTCCACCGGGGAGCTGTTTTTT.

This clonotype was recorded many times. The rearrangement joins TRBV20-1 to TRBJ2-7, with 11 nucleotides matching TRBD2. The CDR3 extends over 13 amino acids. Trimming cost V 2 bases and J 6 bases; bases outside gene matches: 3. Germline V gives CDR1 DFQATT, CDR2 SNEGSKA (reference sequence). CDR3 residues: CSARTSGSFEQYF. In DNA, the CDR3 is TGCAGTGCTAGAACTAGCGGGAGTTTCGAGCAGTACTTC.

This clonotype has a count of ten or more. The chain joins TRBV20-1 to TRBJ1-2; D perhaps matches TRBD1 (5 bases). V was shortened by 3 bases and J by 8 bases, with 22 bases between the two germline ends. This CDR3 has 15 amino acids. CDR1 and CDR2 from the germline V gene are DFQATT and SNEGSKA (reference sequence). CDR3 residues: CSASPGVSKPRGYTF. CDR3 DNA sequence: TGCAGTGCTAGCCCGGGGGTTAGTAAGCCTAGGGGCTACACCTTC.

The chain links TRBV6-1 to TRBJ1-2; 7 bases line up with TRBD1. The V segment lost 5 bases and the J segment 6 bases; nucleotides outside the gene matches: 9. There are 14 residues in the CDR3. In germline, CDR1 is MNHNS, CDR2 SASEGT. The CDR3 nucleotides are TGTGCCAGCAGTTCCAAACAGGGGAGGGATGGCTACACCTTC. Its protein product is CASSSKQGRDGYTF.

In its sample, this clonotype was seen a few times. V usage is TRBV6-1 and J usage is TRBJ2-7; TRBD1 is a possible D gene (5 bases). In germline, CDR1 is MNHNS, CDR2 SASEGT. This CDR3 region has 13 residues. Trimming took off 6 bases at V and 5 bases at J, with 14 bases between the two ends. CDR3 loop: CASRVREIDEQYF. The DNA of the CDR3 is TGTGCCAGCAGGGTCAGGGAAATTGACGAGCAGTACTTC.

This clonotype was recorded a few times. The rearrangement uses TRBV14 and TRBJ2-4, with D perhaps matching TRBD1 or TRBD2 (5 bases each). The CDR3 length is 16 residues. CDR1 SGHDN and CDR2 FVKESK come from the germline V gene. V shed 1 base and J shed 0 bases, with 10 bases lying between them. The CDR3 loop reads CASSQGGVQAKNIQYF. The CDR3 DNA reads as TGTGCCAGCAGCCAAGGAGGGGTCCAAGCCAAAAACATTCAGTACTTC.

The CDR3 nucleotides are TGTGCCAGCAGCCTAAGACAGGAACAGAATGAAAAACTGTTTTTT. It translates to CASSLRQEQNEKLFF. The rearrangement joins TRBV3-1 to TRBJ1-4, with D maybe TRBD1 (6 bases). The ends were cut back, 4 bases at V and 5 bases at J, with 14 bases in the middle. Per germline, CDR1 LGHDT and CDR2 YNNKEL (reference sequence). The CDR3 has 15 amino acids.

The V and J genes are TRBV6-1 and TRBJ2-3, with TRBD1 matching 9 bases. V gave up 5 bases and J gave up 4 bases; unmatched junction bases: 7. The CDR3 is 15 residues long. Per germline, CDR1 MNHNS and CDR2 SASEGT. The CDR3 region is CASSTTGQGPDTQYF. As DNA, the CDR3 is TGTGCCAGCAGTACCACGGGACAGGGACCAGATACGCAGTATTTT.

There are a few counts of this clonotype. The chain has TRBV6-5 and TRBJ2-1; TRBD2 might be the D (6 bases). With 2 bases removed from V and 15 bases from J, the gap between germline ends came to 14 bases. CDR1 is MNHEY, CDR2 SVGAGI, per germline. This CDR3 spans 12 amino acids. This chain's CDR3 is CASSYGTPGGFF. CDR3 nucleotide sequence: TGTGCCAGCAGTTACGGGACTCCCGGTGGGTTCTTC.

This clonotype was seen repeatedly, ten times or more. The rearrangement joins TRBV7-9 to TRBJ2-5; D gene uncertain. Trimming pared 5 bases from V and 5 bases from J, leaving 21 bases between. The CDR3 is 16 residues long. Germline loops: CDR1 SEHNR, CDR2 FQNEAQ (reference sequence). This CDR3 reads CASSPSMGTSEETQYF. The CDR3 DNA reads TGTGCCAGCAGCCCGTCCATGGGCACTTCCGAGGAGACCCAGTACTTC.

The genes are TRBV9 and TRBJ2-1, with TRBD2 matching 9 bases. J lost 0 bases, V lost 4 bases, and 5 bases had no gene match. Looked up from germline, CDR1 is SGDLS and CDR2 is YYNGEE. The CDR3 has 16 amino acids. The CDR3 sequence: CASSFFSGGSYNEQFF. CDR3 coding DNA: TGTGCCAGCAGCTTCTTTAGCGGGGGCTCCTACAATGAGCAGTTCTTC. Combining the CDR3 with reference TRBV9 and TRBJ2-1 gives the whole variable domain DSGVTQTPKHLITATGQRVTLRCSPRSGDLSVYWYQQSLDQGLQFLIQYYNGEERAKGNILERFSAQQFPDLHSELNLSSLELGDSALYFCASSFFSGGSYNEQFFGPGTRLTVL.

The V gene is TRBV7-8, the J gene TRBJ1-5, with no clear D. Trimming took 7 bases from V and 7 from J, leaving 14 bases between them. CDR3 length: 13 residues. In germline, CDR1 is SGHVS, CDR2 FQNEAQ. The CDR3 region is CASTPRAAQPQHF. CDR3 nucleotide sequence: TGTGCCAGCACCCCAAGGGCAGCCCAGCCCCAGCATTTT.

The CDR3 nucleotides read TGTGCCAGCAGCCTCGGATCGGGGGGCTACGAGCAGTACTTC. Its translation is CASSLGSGGYEQYF. This sequence joins TRBV3-1 and TRBJ2-7, with TRBD2 matching over 7 bases. V lost 4 bases to trimming and J lost 3 bases; unmatched junction nucleotides: 6. The CDR3 spans 14 residues. Germline V gene sequence: CDR1 LGHDT, CDR2 YNNKEL (reference sequence).